These 20 T cell receptor beta chains share one sample of origin, sequenced in a study of beta chain features in type 1 diabetes. The isolated RNA, all of it, was reverse transcribed, so expressed TCRB transcripts were what got sequenced. The repertoire was sequenced with immunoSEQ multiplex PCR; TCRdb's copy has only in-frame clones and lacks some. The sample lists about 240,000 clones, less than 35% occurring once. The sequenced material came from central memory CD4+ T cells from blood. Every receptor here comes from a man under 40 in good health.

Many counts were recorded for this clone. The CDR3 nucleotides are TGTGCCGCTGGGGACGCCTCCTCTGGGGCCAACGTCCTGACTTTC. This codes for CAAGDASSGANVLTF. The rearrangement links TRBV28 to TRBJ2-6, with D tentatively TRBD1 or TRBD2 (5 bases each). V was cut by 11 bases and J by 0 bases, with 14 bases left in between. The CDR3 runs to 15 residues. Germline CDR1 MDHEN, CDR2 SYDVKM.

The V call is TRBV30, the J call TRBJ2-5, with TRBD1 matching over 9 bases. The junction had 7 bases not matched to a gene; V was cut back by 7 bases and J by 4 bases. The CDR3 is 13 residues long. CDR1 and CDR2 from the germline V gene are GTSNPN and SVGIG (reference sequence). CDR3 amino acids: CASSLGQGETQYF. CDR3 in DNA: TGTGCCTCCTCATTGGGACAGGGAGAGACCCAGTACTTC.

A remark on this clone: Other DNA sequences of this sample code for an identical CDR3. The rearrangement joins TRBV7-9 to TRBJ1-1, with TRBD1 identical over 7 bases. The CDR3 sequence is 15 residues long. After removal of 1 base from V and 1 base from J, the junction contained 3 bases not matched to a gene. The germline V gene encodes CDR1 SEHNR and CDR2 FQNEAQ (reference sequence). Written as DNA, the CDR3 is TGTGCCAGCAGCTTAGTGGCAGGGGGGAACACTGAAGCTTTCTTT. Its translation: CASSLVAGGNTEAFF.

This clone was picked up a small number of times. CDR3 DNA: TGTGCCAGCAGCTTAGCGACAGGGAGCCCGACCCTGTGGTATTTT. Translating gives CASSLATGSPTLWYF. This rearrangement joins TRBV7-2 to TRBJ2-3; 7 bases fit TRBD1. The germline V gene has CDR1 SGHTA and CDR2 FQGNSA. The J segment lost 14 bases and the V segment lost 0 bases, leaving 14 bases of the junction unmatched. This CDR3 spans 15 amino acids.

In this sample, this clone turned up a few times. J is TRBJ1-6 and V is TRBV28; 9 nucleotides match TRBD1. The junction had 5 bases not matched to a gene; V was cut back by 1 base and J by 13 bases. Looked up from germline, CDR1 is MDHEN and CDR2 is SYDVKM. CDR3 length: 14 residues. The chain's CDR3 is CASSLSTGGLPLHF. The CDR3 nucleotides are TGTGCCAGCAGTTTATCCACAGGGGGCCTCCCCCTCCACTTT.

The chain links TRBV6-6 to TRBJ2-5; TRBD1 matches at 9 bases. CDR3 size: 16 residues. Looked up from germline, CDR1 is MNHNY and CDR2 is SVGAGI (reference sequence). V shed 8 bases and J 5 bases; nucleotides not matched to a gene: 15. As DNA, the CDR3 is TGTGCCAGCCTTGACTCGGGACAGGGACATCGGGAGACCCAGTACTTC. Its protein is CASLDSGQGHRETQYF.

The rearrangement uses TRBV18 and TRBJ2-7; D is perhaps TRBD1 (6 bases). Trimming cost V 0 bases and J 1 base, with 16 bases left between them. CDR1 is KGHSH and CDR2 is LQKENI in the germline V gene. The length of the CDR3 is 17 residues. Here the CDR3 DNA reads TGTGCCAGCTCACCACCGCTAGGCCAGGGGATATCCTACGAGCAGTACTTC. This gives the protein CASSPPLGQGISYEQYF.

V gene TRBV27 combines with J gene TRBJ1-1; D perhaps matches TRBD1 (6 bases). The CDR3 has 17 amino acids. Germline CDR1 is MNHEY and CDR2 is SMNVEV (reference sequence). Deletions cut 4 bases from V and 1 base from J, with 19 bases between. CDR3 amino acids: CASSWYREWHENTEAFF. CDR3 sequence (DNA): TGTGCCAGCAGTTGGTACAGGGAGTGGCATGAGAACACTGAAGCTTTCTTT.

The V call is TRBV10-3, the J call TRBJ1-1; TRBD1 matches 7 bases. Germline values: CDR1 ENHRY, CDR2 SYGVKD. V was clipped by 6 bases and J by 7 bases; unmatched bases: 5. This CDR3 spans 12 amino acids. The CDR3 DNA reads as TGTGCCATCAGGGGACAGCAGTTTGAAGCTTTCTTT. Translated, it gives CAIRGQQFEAFF.

J is TRBJ1-1 and V is TRBV6-5, with unresolved D. Germline lookup yields CDR1 MNHEY and CDR2 SVGAGI. Between the trimmed V and J ends, which lost 7 bases and 1 base, there was a span of 10 bases. The CDR3 length is 13 residues. The chain's CDR3 is CASTSVSNTEAFF. The CDR3 DNA reads as TGTGCCAGCACCAGCGTATCGAACACTGAAGCTTTCTTT.

The chain employs TRBV7-9 and TRBJ1-1; D unresolved. Germline values: CDR1 SEHNR, CDR2 FQNEAQ (reference sequence). The V gene lost 5 bases and the J gene lost 1 base, with 8 bases spanning the gap. There are 13 residues in the CDR3. The CDR3 nucleotides are TGTGCCAGCAGCCAAAGCTCGAACACTGAAGCTTTCTTT. It encodes CASSQSSNTEAFF.

The rearrangement joins TRBV4-2 to TRBJ2-1; 7 bases fit TRBD2. This CDR3 has 18 residues. With V trimmed by 0 bases and J by 0 bases, 8 bases remained unmatched. From germline, CDR1 is LGHNA and CDR2 YNFKEQ. Here the CDR3 reads CASSQETVLAASYNEQFF. As DNA, the CDR3 is TGTGCCAGCAGCCAAGAGACGGTGCTAGCGGCCTCCTACAATGAGCAGTTCTTC.

The V gene is TRBV4-1, the J gene TRBJ2-7; D may be TRBD1 (6 bases). The CDR3 runs to 14 residues. Trimming cost V 3 bases and J 2 bases, with 11 bases left between them. The germline V gene has CDR1 MGHRA and CDR2 YSYEKL. The CDR3 nucleotides read TGCGCCAGCAGCCACCGACAGGAAGCCTACGAGCAGTACTTC. Translating gives CASSHRQEAYEQYF.

This clone was observed a handful of times. This chain links TRBV2 with TRBJ2-3; no clear D. From germline, CDR1 is SNHLY and CDR2 FYNNEI. This CDR3 is built from 13 residues. Trimming removed 6 bases at V and 2 bases at J, with 9 bases between. For the CDR3, the DNA is TGTGCCAGCAGCGATCTTTCCACAGATACGCAGTATTTT. It specifies CASSDLSTDTQYF.

This clone came up a few times. The J gene is TRBJ2-2, the V gene TRBV7-2; 8 nucleotides match TRBD2. Trimming cost V 5 bases and J 0 bases; bases outside gene matches: 5. Germline V gene data show CDR1 as SGHTA and CDR2 as FQGNSA. The CDR3 has 16 residues. The DNA for the CDR3 is TGTGCCAGCAGCAGATATAGCGGGGCGAACACCGGGGAGCTGTTTTTT. It is translated as CASSRYSGANTGELFF.

This clone was detected only a few times. The chain employs TRBV2 and TRBJ2-1; D uncertain. The CDR3 loop spans 11 amino acids. The V gene's germline CDR1 is SNHLY and CDR2 FYNNEI. V was pared by 6 bases and J by 6 bases, with 6 bases between. The CDR3 loop reads CASSPRNEQFF. The CDR3 DNA sequence: TGTGCCAGCAGCCCCCGCAATGAGCAGTTCTTC.

This clone was recorded a few times. The chain combines TRBV2 with TRBJ1-2; 9 bases agree with TRBD1. V gave up 7 bases and J gave up 6 bases; unmatched junction bases: 9. This CDR3 is built from 14 residues. Per the germline V gene, CDR1 is SNHLY and CDR2 is FYNNEI. The CDR3 sequence is CASTGTGSFNGYTF. The CDR3 bases are TGTGCCAGCACCGGGACAGGGAGCTTTAATGGCTACACCTTC.

Only a few counts were recorded for this clone. The chain uses TRBV30 and TRBJ1-2; D not certain. The CDR3 spans 12 residues. Germline CDR1 GTSNPN, CDR2 SVGIG (reference sequence). V lost 1 base and J lost 1, with 4 bases in between. This CDR3 reads CAWSGGNYGYTF. The CDR3 DNA reads TGTGCCTGGAGTGGGGGTAACTATGGCTACACCTTC.

This clone was observed a handful of times. The genes are TRBV5-4 and TRBJ2-2; no clear D. V was trimmed by 4 bases and J by 7 bases, leaving 8 bases between them. In germline, CDR1 is SGHNT, CDR2 YYREEE (reference sequence). CDR3 size: 12 residues. The CDR3 DNA is TGTGCCAGCAGCCAATCTAGCGGGGAGCTGTTTTTT. Translation gives CASSQSSGELFF.

The chain recombines TRBV4-1 with TRBJ2-7; TRBD1 aligns across 10 bases. CDR1 and CDR2 (germline): MGHRA, YSYEKL. The CDR3 loop spans 15 amino acids. The V segment lost 5 bases and the J segment 5 bases; nucleotides outside the gene matches: 9. This chain's CDR3 is CASSLSGTGADEQYF. CDR3 sequence (DNA): TGCGCCAGCAGCTTATCCGGGACAGGGGCCGACGAGCAGTACTTC.